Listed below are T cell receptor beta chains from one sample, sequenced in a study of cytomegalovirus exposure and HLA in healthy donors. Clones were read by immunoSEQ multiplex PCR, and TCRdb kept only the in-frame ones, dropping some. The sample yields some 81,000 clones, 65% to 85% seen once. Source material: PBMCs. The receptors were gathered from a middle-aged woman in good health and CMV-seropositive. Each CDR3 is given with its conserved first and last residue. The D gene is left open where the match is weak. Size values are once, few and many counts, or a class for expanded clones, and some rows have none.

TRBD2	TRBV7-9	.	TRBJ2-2	CASSLIAGDTGELFF	TGTGCCAGCAGCTTAATTGCGGGAGACACCGGGGAGCTGTTTTTT
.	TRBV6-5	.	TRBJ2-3	CASSYSPQGADTQYF	TGTGCCAGCAGTTACTCTCCACAGGGAGCAGATACGCAGTATTTT
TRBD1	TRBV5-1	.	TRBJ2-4	CASSDGQGAKNIQYF	TGCGCCAGCAGCGATGGACAGGGAGCCAAAAACATTCAGTACTTC
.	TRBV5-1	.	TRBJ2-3	CASAQGGSTDTQYF	TGCGCCAGCGCCCAAGGGGGAAGCACAGATACGCAGTATTTT
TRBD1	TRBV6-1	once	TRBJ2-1	CASSVSGTGTGEQFF	TGTGCCAGCAGTGTTTCCGGGACAGGGACAGGTGAGCAGTTCTTC
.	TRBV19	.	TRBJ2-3	CASTKQHTDTQYF	TGTGCCAGTACCAAACAGCACACAGATACGCAGTATTTT
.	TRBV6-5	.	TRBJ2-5	CASSALHRYQETQYF	TGTGCCAGCAGTGCCCTTCACAGGTACCAAGAGACCCAGTACTTC
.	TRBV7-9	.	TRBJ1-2	CASSFSGTNYGYTF	TGTGCCAGCAGCTTTAGCGGGACTAACTATGGCTACACCTTC
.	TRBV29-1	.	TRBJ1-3	CSVGEDSRIAGNTIYF	TGCAGCGTTGGAGAAGACAGTCGGATTGCTGGAAACACCATATATTTT
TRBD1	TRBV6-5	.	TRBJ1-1	CASIITGTATEAFF	TGTGCCAGCATCATTACCGGGACAGCCACTGAAGCTTTCTTT
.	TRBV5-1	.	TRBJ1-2	CASSFLQGTDYGYTF	TGCGCCAGCAGCTTCCTTCAGGGGACGGACTATGGCTACACCTTC
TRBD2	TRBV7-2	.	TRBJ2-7	CASKTGGPFSYEQYF	TGTGCCAGCAAGACGGGGGGGCCGTTTAGTTACGAGCAGTACTTC
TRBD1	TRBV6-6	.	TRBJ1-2	CASRQGGSYGYTF	TGTGCCAGCAGACAGGGGGGGAGCTATGGCTACACCTTC
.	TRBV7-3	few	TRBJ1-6	CASSPQGGNNSPLHF	TGTGCCAGCAGCCCCCAAGGGGGAAATAATTCACCCCTCCACTTT
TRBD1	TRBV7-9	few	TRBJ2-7	CASSLGQGWYEQYF	TGTGCCAGCAGCTTAGGACAGGGGTGGTACGAGCAGTACTTC
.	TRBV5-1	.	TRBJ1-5	CASSSQGGQPQHF	TGCGCCAGCAGCTCGCAGGGAGGCCAGCCCCAGCATTTT
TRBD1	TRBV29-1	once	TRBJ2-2	CSVGNRGQWTGELFF	TGCAGCGTTGGTAACAGGGGGCAGTGGACCGGGGAGCTGTTTTTT
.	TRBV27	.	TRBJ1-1	CASSSGGGTEAFF	TGTGCCAGCAGTTCGGGGGGAGGAACTGAAGCTTTCTTT
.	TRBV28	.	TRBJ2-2	CASREQGGTGELFF	TGTGCCAGCAGGGAACAGGGTGGCACCGGGGAGCTGTTTTTT
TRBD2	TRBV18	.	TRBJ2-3	CASSPPWEGQHTQYF	TGTGCCAGCTCACCCCCTTGGGAGGGTCAACATACGCAGTATTTT
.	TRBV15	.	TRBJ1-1	CATSRESGREVNTEAFF	TGTGCCACCAGCAGAGAATCCGGCAGGGAAGTGAACACTGAAGCTTTCTTT
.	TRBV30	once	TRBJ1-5	CAWDAGGLSRNPQHF	TGTGCCTGGGATGCCGGAGGGCTTTCTCGGAACCCCCAGCATTTT
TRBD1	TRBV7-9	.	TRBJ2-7	CASSQTGHEQYF	TGTGCCAGCAGCCAGACAGGGCACGAGCAGTACTTC
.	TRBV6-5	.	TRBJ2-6	CASNNGGPGANVLTF	TGTGCCAGCAACAACGGGGGTCCTGGGGCCAACGTCCTGACTTTC
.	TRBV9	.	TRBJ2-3	CASSEGQPDTQYF	TGTGCCAGCAGCGAAGGACAGCCAGATACGCAGTATTTT
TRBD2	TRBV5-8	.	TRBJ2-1	CASSKGLAGDIGQGEQFF	TGTGCCAGCAGCAAGGGACTAGCGGGGGATATCGGGCAGGGGGAGCAGTTCTTC
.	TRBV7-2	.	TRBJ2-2	CASSPRGMGGTGELFF	TGTGCCAGCAGCCCGAGAGGGATGGGGGGAACTGGGGAGCTGTTTTTT
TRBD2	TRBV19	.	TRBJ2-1	CASSSPTGGDEQFF	TGTGCCAGTAGTTCTCCCACGGGAGGTGATGAGCAGTTCTTC
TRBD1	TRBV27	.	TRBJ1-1	CASSFLDRANTEAFF	TGTGCCAGCAGTTTTCTGGACAGGGCGAACACTGAAGCTTTCTTT
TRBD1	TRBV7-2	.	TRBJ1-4	CASSLDVGTGGANEKLFF	TGTGCCAGCAGCTTAGATGTCGGGACAGGGGGCGCAAATGAAAAACTGTTTTTT
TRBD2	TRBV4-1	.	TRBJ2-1	CASSRNSGTSGINEQFF	TGCGCCAGCAGCCGGAATTCCGGGACTAGCGGGATCAATGAGCAGTTCTTC
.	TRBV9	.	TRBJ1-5	CASSVSGGFDQPQHF	TGTGCCAGCAGCGTATCCGGAGGTTTTGATCAGCCCCAGCATTTT
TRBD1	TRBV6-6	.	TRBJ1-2	CASSYSFDRGGGYTF	TGTGCCAGCAGTTACTCGTTCGACAGGGGAGGTGGCTACACCTTC
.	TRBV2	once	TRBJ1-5	CASIRDISQPQHF	TGTGCCAGCATCCGGGACATAAGTCAGCCCCAGCATTTT
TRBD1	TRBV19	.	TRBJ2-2	CASSIIGTGNTGELFF	TGTGCCAGTAGTATAATCGGGACAGGGAACACCGGGGAGCTGTTTTTT
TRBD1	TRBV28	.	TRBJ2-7	CASSLNTGGIYEQYF	TGTGCCAGCAGTTTAAACACAGGGGGCATATACGAGCAGTACTTC
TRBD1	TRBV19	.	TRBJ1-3	CASSTRDSSGNTIYF	TGTGCCAGTAGTACTCGGGACAGTTCTGGAAACACCATATATTTT
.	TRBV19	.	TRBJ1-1	CASSSTGAGNTEAFF	TGTGCCAGTAGTTCCACAGGAGCCGGGAACACTGAAGCTTTCTTT
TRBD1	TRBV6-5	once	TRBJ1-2	CASTPDRGLVGYTF	TGTGCCAGCACCCCGGACAGGGGGTTGGTTGGCTACACCTTC
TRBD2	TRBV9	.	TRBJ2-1	CASSVVLAGVNEQFF	TGTGCCAGCAGCGTAGTACTAGCGGGGGTCAATGAGCAGTTCTTC
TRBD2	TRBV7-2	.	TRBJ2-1	CASSFRGTSGYNEQFF	TGTGCCAGCAGCTTTAGAGGGACTAGCGGGTACAATGAGCAGTTCTTC